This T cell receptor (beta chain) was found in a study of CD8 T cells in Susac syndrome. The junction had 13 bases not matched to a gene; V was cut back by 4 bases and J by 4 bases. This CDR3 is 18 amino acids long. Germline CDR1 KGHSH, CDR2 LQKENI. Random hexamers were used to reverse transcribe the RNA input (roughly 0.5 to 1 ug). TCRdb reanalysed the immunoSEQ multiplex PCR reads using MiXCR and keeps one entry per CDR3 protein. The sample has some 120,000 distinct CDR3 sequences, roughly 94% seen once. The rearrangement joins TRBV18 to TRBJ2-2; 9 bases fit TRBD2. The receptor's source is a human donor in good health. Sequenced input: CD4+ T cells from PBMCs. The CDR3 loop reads CASSLRTSASSATGELFF. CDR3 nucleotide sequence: TGTGCCAGCTCACTGCGGACTAGCGCCTCTTCCGCCACCGGGGAGCTGTTTTTT.